Sequencing of this TCR beta chain was carried out in a study of T-cell memory formation after mild COVID-19. The overall study: TCR clusters were mostly donor specific.

The ends were cut back, 7 bases at V and 4 bases at J, with 16 bases in the middle. Per germline, CDR1 SGHAT and CDR2 FQNNGV. The CDR3 runs to 14 residues. General study findings and limits: Those CD4+ clones that contracted were mainly in CM and EM (CD8+ ones in EMRA).

As regards this clonotype: Its cognate antigen is unknown.

The 5'RACE method, run with constant-segment primers, produced TCR alpha and TCR beta cDNA libraries (carrying sample barcodes and UMIs). From the 5' RACE reads, TCRdb called clonotypes with MiXCR, one entry per CDR3 protein. The sample shows roughly 320,000 distinct CDR3 sequences, 28% of them seen only once. The sequencing input was PBMCs or a T cell subset sorted from them (not recorded which). The chain combines TRBV11-2 with TRBJ2-5, with a tentative D call TRBD1 (5 bases). The source is an adult woman who had mild COVID-19 (a few samples of this study predate the infection). Cell type and time point are not known. CDR3 in DNA: TGTGCCAGCACCTCCCTCAGGGTCCGAGAGACCCAGTACTTC. Translation: CASTSLRVRETQYF.